This note documents a single T cell receptor beta chain sequence. Trimming shortened V by 2 bases and J by 5 bases, and 8 bases separated the two germline ends. The CDR3 consists of 12 residues. The germline gives CDR1 GTSNPN, CDR2 SVGIG (reference sequence). This record comes from a study of blood T cell repertoires in COVID-19. About the research overall: Both acute and convalescent COVID-19 samples were obtained from the United States, Italy and Spain. From T cells, B-cell-depleted T cells, or PBMCs came the material, which was cDNA or gDNA.

Methods used by the authors: Quantification of nucleated cells was approximated via reference gene primer amplification. Sequencing was performed with immunoSEQ multiplex PCR; in TCRdb, only in-frame clones are kept and a portion is missing. The V and J calls and clone size are taken from that table; D and trimming were inferred from the DNA. The top ten hold 1% of the sample, which has approximately 310,000 clones, around 87% seen once. Sequenced sample: peripheral blood. The V gene is TRBV30, the J gene TRBJ2-3; no reliable D call. This sequence originates from a man aged 50-60 years with active or convalescent COVID-19. CDR3 coding DNA: TGTGCCTGGAGTCAGGCAGGAGATACGCAGTATTTT. Its translation is CAWSQAGDTQYF.